Only a few counts were recorded for the clone carrying this T cell receptor (beta chain). Its antigen is undetermined. The CDR3 runs 13 residues. With 4 bases clipped from V and 6 bases from J, the junction kept 5 bases outside the gene matches. CDR1 and CDR2 (germline): LGHNA, YSLEER. This specimen comes from a study of beta chain features in type 1 diabetes. Purity of each sorted population was above 95%. Investigators reverse transcribed all isolated RNA, so they sequenced expressed TCRB transcripts. Sequencing used immunoSEQ multiplex PCR; TCRdb keeps in-frame clones, though not all of them. Altogether around 310,000 clones are present, approximately 13% being singletons, with the ten largest covering approximately 0.016%. Whole-study results and caveats: Amplification by PCR could prefer shorter templates, with the same effect in patients and controls. TCRB CDR3s from Type 1 diabetes patients were moderately but significantly shorter in all four CD4+ subsets.

This TCR was recovered from a woman aged 18-35 years with type 1 diabetes. Sequencing was carried out using naive CD4+ T cells from blood. This rearrangement joins TRBV4-3 to TRBJ1-2, with 7 nucleotides matching TRBD1. The CDR3 DNA sequence: TGCGCCAGCAGCCTCAGGGGGACGGATGGCTACACCTTC. Translated: CASSLRGTDGYTF.